These 30 T cell receptor beta chains were sequenced from one sample in a study of cytomegalovirus exposure and HLA in healthy donors. 13 Jbeta primers and 60 Vbeta primers were used for the PCR. Generated by immunoSEQ multiplex PCR, the TCRdb table keeps only in-frame clones and is missing some. The data show over 70,000 clones, around 77% seen once. Sequencing was done on a sample of PBMCs. Receptors originate from a young man in good health and CMV-seronegative.

The V call is TRBV6-5, the J call TRBJ2-7; 7 positions agree with TRBD1. CDR3 size: 14 residues. Trimming cost V 6 bases and J 5 bases; bases outside gene matches: 10. Germline V CDR1 and CDR2: MNHEY, SVGAGI. For the CDR3, the DNA is TGTGCCAGCAGGATACAAGGGGGCAGCGACGAGCAGTACTTC. Translating gives CASRIQGGSDEQYF.

The chain has TRBV7-2 and TRBJ2-2; a weak D match, TRBD2 (5 bases). The ends were cut back, 7 bases at V and 0 bases at J, with 15 bases in the middle. The length of the CDR3 is 16 residues. Germline-derived CDR1 and CDR2 are SGHTA and FQGNSA. CDR3 DNA sequence: TGTGCCAGCACAAAGCAGGCCGGGACGAACACCGGGGAGCTGTTTTTT. Amino acids: CASTKQAGTNTGELFF.

Only one count was recorded for this clone. The chain is built from TRBV5-1 and TRBJ1-5; 7 nucleotides align to TRBD1. The CDR3 runs 15 residues. CDR1 and CDR2 from the germline V gene are SGHRS and YFSETQ. J lost 4 bases, V lost 0 bases, and 4 bases had no gene match. This CDR3 reads CASSLGPQGNQPQHF. The CDR3 nucleotides are TGCGCCAGCAGCTTGGGGCCACAGGGGAATCAGCCCCAGCATTTT.

The V gene is TRBV5-6, the J gene TRBJ1-1; maybe TRBD1 (5 bases). Germline values: CDR1 SGHDT, CDR2 YYEEEE. The CDR3 totals 15 residues. With 0 bases removed from V and 4 bases from J, the gap between germline ends came to 13 bases. DNA of the CDR3: TGTGCCAGCAGCTTGGGCGGGGCGGGCGGCACTGAAGCTTTCTTT. It translates to CASSLGGAGGTEAFF.

V is TRBV29-1 and J is TRBJ2-3, with 13 bases matching TRBD2. Germline V gives CDR1 SQVTM, CDR2 ANQGSEA. The junction had 8 bases not matched to a gene; V was cut back by 3 bases and J by 5 bases. The CDR3 has 16 amino acids. The CDR3 here is CSVEGGTSGEGDTQYF. CDR3 nucleotide sequence: TGCAGCGTTGAGGGCGGGACTAGCGGGGAGGGAGATACGCAGTATTTT.

This rearrangement joins TRBV10-3 to TRBJ2-2; D is perhaps TRBD1 (5 bases). Trimming shortened V by 2 bases and J by 2 bases, and 15 bases separated the two germline ends. CDR1 ENHRY and CDR2 SYGVKD come from the germline V gene. CDR3 size: 17 residues. The CDR3 nucleotides are TGTGCCATCAGTGAGCCCAGGGTTTTGGGAAACACCGGGGAGCTGTTTTTT. Translated, it gives CAISEPRVLGNTGELFF.

The chain is built from TRBV7-9 and TRBJ1-5; no firm D call. CDR3 size: 13 residues. The V gene's germline CDR1 is SEHNR and CDR2 FQNEAQ (reference sequence). Trimming stripped 1 base from V and 5 bases from J, with 6 bases between. CDR3 in DNA: TGTGCCAGCAGCTTAGGAGGAGATCAGCCCCAGCATTTT. Amino acids: CASSLGGDQPQHF.

As regards this clone: Sequence at one end of the junction differs from germline and may be a read error. This chain links TRBV10-3 with TRBJ2-5; 8 bases fit TRBD2. The J call may be wrong; the DNA end is better matched by TRBJ2-7. The CDR3 length is 15 residues. CDR1 is ENHRY and CDR2 is SYGVKD in the germline V gene. The CDR3 region has the DNA TGTGCCACCAGTAACGTCGGGAGGGCGGACTACGAGCAGTACTTC. This sequence encodes CATSNVGRADYEQYF.

This clone was observed a few times. The chain recombines TRBV19 with TRBJ1-1; possible D gene TRBD1, 5 bases. V lost 7 bases to trimming and J lost 1 base, with 16 bases between them. The germline V gene has CDR1 LNHDA and CDR2 SQIVND (reference sequence). This CDR3 has 15 residues. The CDR3 DNA reads as TGTGCCAGTAAGATCACAGGCCAAAAGAACACTGAAGCTTTCTTT. Encoded protein: CASKITGQKNTEAFF.

The J gene is TRBJ2-5, the V gene TRBV18; no firm D call. The CDR3 runs to 13 residues. V lost 2 bases and J 2 bases, leaving 6 bases between the germline ends. The germline gives CDR1 KGHSH, CDR2 LQKENI. For the CDR3, the DNA is TGTGCCAGCTCACCAGGAGAACAAGAGACCCAGTACTTC. It yields the protein CASSPGEQETQYF.

This chain links TRBV7-9 with TRBJ1-1; D remains ambiguous. CDR1 is SEHNR and CDR2 is FQNEAQ in the germline V gene (reference sequence). The CDR3 length is 14 residues. Trimming removed 2 bases from V and 3 bases from J, with 10 bases in between. The CDR3: CASSLHSFDTEAFF. The DNA of the CDR3 is TGTGCCAGCAGCTTACATTCATTTGACACTGAAGCTTTCTTT.

The genes are TRBV25-1 and TRBJ2-5; the D is unclear. The germline CDR1 and CDR2 sequences are MGHDK and SYGVNS. The CDR3 loop spans 11 amino acids. Trimming pared 6 bases from V and 7 bases from J, leaving 9 bases between. For the CDR3, the DNA is TGTGCCAGCAGCCCGTCGGGGACCCAGTACTTC. Amino acids: CASSPSGTQYF.

The DNA for the CDR3 is TGTGCCAGCAGCCGAGACCCGACGGGAGGGGCCGGGGAGCTGTTTTTT. Its protein is CASSRDPTGGAGELFF. This chain links TRBV5-8 with TRBJ2-2; 8 nucleotides match TRBD2. The V segment lost 4 bases and the J segment 6 bases; nucleotides outside the gene matches: 11. This CDR3 is built from 16 residues. In germline, CDR1 is SGHTS, CDR2 YDEGEE.

This chain links TRBV5-4 with TRBJ2-5; TRBD1 might be the D (6 bases). V dropped 4 bases and J dropped 5 bases, with 12 bases sitting between them. CDR1 and CDR2 from the germline V gene are SGHNT and YYREEE (reference sequence). The CDR3 runs 13 residues. The CDR3 bases are TGTGCCAGCAGCCTCCAGGGGATTGAGACCCAGTACTTC. As protein: CASSLQGIETQYF.

The rearrangement joins TRBV7-9 to TRBJ2-3; 7 bases match TRBD1. The CDR3 totals 15 residues. The V segment lost 5 bases and the J segment 2 bases; nucleotides outside the gene matches: 7. Germline V gene sequence: CDR1 SEHNR, CDR2 FQNEAQ (reference sequence). CDR3 sequence: CASSPRDRHTDTQYF. CDR3 nucleotides: TGTGCCAGCAGCCCTCGGGACAGACACACAGATACGCAGTATTTT.

This sequence joins TRBV18 and TRBJ2-1; 8 nucleotides match TRBD1. The ends lost 4 bases at V and 3 bases at J; junction bases unmatched: 11. The CDR3 has 17 amino acids. In germline, CDR1 is KGHSH, CDR2 LQKENI. The CDR3 nucleotides are TGTGCCAGCTCACGAGGGCCTCCGGGACAGGTCTACAATGAGCAGTTCTTC. The encoded protein is CASSRGPPGQVYNEQFF.

The CDR3 reads CASSFQGKVYEQYF. The CDR3, as DNA: TGTGCCAGCAGCTTTCAGGGGAAAGTCTACGAGCAGTACTTC. V usage is TRBV7-8 and J usage is TRBJ2-7; tentative D call: TRBD1 (6 bases). CDR3 length: 14 residues. V lost 3 bases to trimming and J lost 3 bases, with 12 bases between them. Per the germline V gene, CDR1 is SGHVS and CDR2 is FQNEAQ.

CDR3 in DNA: TGTGCCAGTATCGGGACGGACCAGCGGGGTGCTTTCTTT. Protein: CASIGTDQRGAFF. The rearrangement uses TRBV19 and TRBJ1-1, with D possibly TRBD1 on 5 matching bases. The CDR3 is 13 amino acids. Germline V CDR1 and CDR2: LNHDA, SQIVND (reference sequence). Between the trimmed V and J ends, which lost 7 bases and 11 bases, there was a span of 20 bases.

The CDR3 region has the DNA TGTGCCAGCAGCTTCGGGTTAGGAAGCAATCAGCCCCAGCATTTT. Its translation is CASSFGLGSNQPQHF. The V and J genes are TRBV7-2 and TRBJ1-5; D gene ambiguous. This CDR3 comprises 15 residues. V shed 3 bases and J shed 1 base, with 10 bases lying between them. CDR1 SGHTA and CDR2 FQGNSA come from the germline V gene.

DNA for the CDR3: TGTGCCAGCAGTTCTAGCGGGGGCCTGTACAATGAGCAGTTCTTC. It codes for CASSSSGGLYNEQFF. This chain connects TRBV6-6 to TRBJ2-1, with 10 bases that match TRBD2. J gave up 4 bases and V 4 bases, and 4 bases lay outside the gene matches. The CDR3 covers 15 residues. Germline V CDR1 and CDR2: MNHNY, SVGAGI (reference sequence).

This clone was found a few times. V is TRBV14 and J is TRBJ2-5; no clear D. Germline CDR1 SGHDN, CDR2 FVKESK. The CDR3 sequence is 14 residues long. V lost 5 bases and J 2 bases, leaving 12 bases between the germline ends. As DNA, the CDR3 is TGTGCCAGCAGCTCCCTGGCGGTTCAAGAGACCCAGTACTTC. Protein product: CASSSLAVQETQYF.

The chain combines TRBV5-4 with TRBJ2-1; 8 bases match TRBD2. The CDR3 consists of 16 residues. CDR1 and CDR2 from the germline V gene are SGHNT and YYREEE (reference sequence). With 0 bases clipped from V and 5 bases from J, the junction kept 7 bases outside the gene matches. The CDR3 loop is CASSLGWTGGNNEQFF. DNA of the CDR3: TGTGCCAGCAGCTTGGGATGGACGGGAGGGAACAATGAGCAGTTCTTC.

The chain couples TRBV6-5 to TRBJ1-2, with D uncertain. Germline assignment: CDR1 MNHEY and CDR2 SVGAGI. The CDR3 contains 16 residues. V was shortened by 0 bases and J by 8 bases, with 19 bases between the two germline ends. In DNA form, the CDR3 reads TGTGCCAGCAGTTACTCGGGAGCGGCAGGAGCAGCGGGCTACACCTTC. It codes for CASSYSGAAGAAGYTF.

CDR3 nucleotides: TGCGCCAGCAGACGACTGTTTAGCACAGATACGCAGTATTTT. This encodes CASRRLFSTDTQYF. This chain connects TRBV10-2 to TRBJ2-3; D not resolved. V was cut by 6 bases and J by 0 bases, with 10 bases left in between. Looked up from germline, CDR1 is WSHSY and CDR2 is SAAADI. The CDR3 runs 14 residues.

The chain combines TRBV7-9 with TRBJ1-5; no reliable D call. The CDR3 totals 15 residues. The germline V gene encodes CDR1 SEHNR and CDR2 FQNEAQ (reference sequence). Trimming shortened V by 2 bases and J by 0 bases, and 8 bases separated the two germline ends. In nucleotides, the CDR3 is TGTGCCAGCAGCTTAATAGGAGATAGCAATCAGCCCCAGCATTTT. The encoded protein is CASSLIGDSNQPQHF.

The V gene is TRBV5-1, the J gene TRBJ1-1; D gene unclear. The CDR3 totals 15 residues. Trimming pared 2 bases from V and 5 bases from J, leaving 16 bases between. CDR1 and CDR2 (germline): SGHRS, YFSETQ. The DNA of the CDR3 is TGCGCCAGCAGCTTTAAGGGTCCGGGAGGAACTGAAGCTTTCTTT. Residues: CASSFKGPGGTEAFF.

This clone was recorded a few times. The chain is built from TRBV5-4 and TRBJ2-7; the D is unclear. The CDR3 is 13 residues long. The V gene lost 1 base and the J gene lost 3 bases, with 8 bases spanning the gap. The germline V gene has CDR1 SGHNT and CDR2 YYREEE (reference sequence). The CDR3 sequence is CASSLSPFYEQYF. CDR3 coding DNA: TGTGCCAGCAGCTTGAGCCCCTTCTACGAGCAGTACTTC.

This chain links TRBV7-2 with TRBJ2-1; a weak D match, TRBD2 (5 bases). The CDR3 is 17 amino acids. CDR1 SGHTA and CDR2 FQGNSA come from the germline V gene. V was cut by 1 base and J by 6 bases, with 19 bases left in between. This CDR3 is CASSLVAGQPRPNEQFF. CDR3 DNA sequence: TGTGCCAGCAGCTTAGTGGCGGGCCAGCCCCGGCCCAATGAGCAGTTCTTC.

V gene TRBV6-1 combines with J gene TRBJ1-2, with a possible D match to TRBD1 (6 bases). Germline assignment: CDR1 MNHNS and CDR2 SASEGT. This CDR3 contains 12 residues. The germline V and J ends were trimmed by 7 bases and 4 bases, with 10 bases remaining between them. CDR3 DNA sequence: TGTGCCAGCACTACAGGGATCTATGGCTACACCTTC. It yields the protein CASTTGIYGYTF.

The V call is TRBV6-1, the J call TRBJ2-7; D is unresolved. The CDR3 has 13 residues. Germline V CDR1 and CDR2: MNHNS, SASEGT. Trimming removed 7 bases from V and 2 bases from J, with 12 bases in between. CDR3 sequence (DNA): TGTGCCAGCAAACCAGGCTATACCTACGAGCAGTACTTC. It specifies CASKPGYTYEQYF.